This T cell receptor beta chain was documented in a study of blood T cell repertoires in COVID-19. Looking at the study overall: COVID-19 samples from acute and convalescent phases originated in the United States, Italy and Spain.

The data were produced by immunoSEQ multiplex PCR, yet TCRdb's version contains in-frame clones alone and is incomplete. The sample lists about 190,000 clones, roughly 89% seen once, with 6.5% to 8.5% in the top ten. Germline V gene lookup returns CDR1 MDHEN and CDR2 SYDVKM. There are 14 residues in the CDR3. V was clipped by 3 bases and J by 2 bases, with 10 bases between them. Sequenced material: peripheral blood. This receptor was identified in a middle-aged man with acute or convalescent COVID-19. The gene calls are TRBV28 and TRBJ2-5; possibly TRBD1 for D (5 bases). CDR3 region: CASSFGDRQETQYF. The CDR3 DNA is TGTGCCAGCAGTTTTGGCGACAGACAAGAGACCCAGTACTTC.